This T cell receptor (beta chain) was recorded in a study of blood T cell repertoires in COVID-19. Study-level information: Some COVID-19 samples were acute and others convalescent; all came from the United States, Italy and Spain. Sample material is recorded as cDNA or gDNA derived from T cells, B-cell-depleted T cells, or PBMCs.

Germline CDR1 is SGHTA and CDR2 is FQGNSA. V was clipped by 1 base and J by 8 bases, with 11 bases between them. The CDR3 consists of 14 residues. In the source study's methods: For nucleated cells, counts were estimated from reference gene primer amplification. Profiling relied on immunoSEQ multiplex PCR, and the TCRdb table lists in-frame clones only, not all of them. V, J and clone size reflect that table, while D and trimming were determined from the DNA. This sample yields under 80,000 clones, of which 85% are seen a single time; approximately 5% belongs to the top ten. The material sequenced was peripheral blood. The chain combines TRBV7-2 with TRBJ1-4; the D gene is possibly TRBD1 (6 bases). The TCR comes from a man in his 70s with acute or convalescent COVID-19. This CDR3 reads CASSLGGGEEKLFF. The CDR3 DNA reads TGTGCCAGCAGCTTAGGGGGGGGCGAGGAAAAACTGTTTTTT.